The 17 T cell receptor beta chains reported below all come from one sample, sequenced in a study of response to subunit inactivated influenza vaccine. TCRdb redid the calling of the RT-PCR reads with MiXCR, one entry per CDR3 protein. The sample holds 150,000 to 200,000 distinct CDR3 sequences, 9.5% to 15% seen once. This same sample was also part of a study on T cells expressing NK-cell markers. As reported in that work: Generation of TCR beta cDNA was performed by 5'RACE template switching incorporating UMIs.

Here the sequenced sample was CD8+ T cells sorted from PBMCs, taken about 11 days after vaccination. These receptor sequences come from a man aged 45-65 years who received an inactivated influenza vaccine.

This clonotype has a single count. The chain uses TRBV6-6 and TRBJ2-7; D unresolved. CDR1 is MNHNY and CDR2 is SVGAGI in the germline V gene (reference sequence). V was cut by 5 bases and J by 6 bases, with 8 bases left in between. The CDR3 consists of 11 residues. The CDR3 nucleotides read TGTGCCAGCAGTCTCATCGGCGAGCAGTACTTC. The encoded protein is CASSLIGEQYF.

This clonotype was found many times. The chain is built from TRBV28 and TRBJ2-6; weak D call: TRBD2 (6 bases). The CDR3 is 17 residues long. From germline, CDR1 is MDHEN and CDR2 SYDVKM. Trimming shortened V by 3 bases and J by 0 bases, and 12 bases separated the two germline ends. CDR3 sequence: CASSFRGLPSGANVLTF. Here the CDR3 DNA reads TGTGCCAGCAGTTTTCGGGGACTTCCCTCTGGGGCCAACGTCCTGACTTTC.

Only a few counts were recorded for this clonotype. The chain combines TRBV28 with TRBJ2-2; D call uncertain. Germline V lookup: CDR1 MDHEN, CDR2 SYDVKM. V gave up 7 bases and J gave up 0 bases, with 21 bases separating them. The length of the CDR3 is 18 residues. CDR3 region: CASIQKYWNRANTGELFF. In DNA form, the CDR3 reads TGTGCCAGCATACAAAAGTACTGGAACAGAGCGAACACCGGGGAGCTGTTTTTT. The whole variable domain, filled in from reference TRBV28 and TRBJ2-2, reads DVKVTQSSRYLVKRTGEKVFLECVQDMDHENMFWYRQDPGLGLRLIYFSYDVKMKEKGDIPEGYSVSREKKERFSLILESASTNQTSMYLCASIQKYWNRANTGELFFGEGSRLTVL.

The gene calls are TRBV7-6 and TRBJ2-7; D may be TRBD1 (6 bases). The germline gives CDR1 SGHVS, CDR2 FNYEAQ. The CDR3 is 13 amino acids. Deletions cut 4 bases from V and 4 bases from J, with 11 bases between. The chain's CDR3 is CASSSEQGYEQYF. The DNA of the CDR3 is TGTGCCAGCAGCTCGGAACAGGGTTACGAGCAGTACTTC.

V usage is TRBV11-1 and J usage is TRBJ1-2, with D hard to call. The V end lost 6 bases, the J end lost 3 bases, and 14 bases lay between the germline ends. The CDR3 sequence is 14 residues long. In germline, CDR1 is SGHAT, CDR2 FQDESV (reference sequence). CDR3 sequence (DNA): TGTGCCAGCAGTCCCGGCGGGGTCTACTATGGCTACACCTTC. Encoded protein: CASSPGGVYYGYTF. Based on the CDR3 plus reference TRBV11-1 and TRBJ1-2, the full variable domain is EAEVAQSPRYKITEKSQAVAFWCDPISGHATLYWYRQILGQGPELLVQFQDESVVDDSQLPKDRFSAERLKGVDSTLKIQPAELGDSAMYLCASSPGGVYYGYTFGSGTRLTVV.

The chain carries TRBV23-1 and TRBJ2-3, with a weak D call TRBD2 (6 bases). TRBV23-1 is an ORF, with its function uncertain. The V end lost 5 bases, the J end lost 6 bases, and 18 bases lay between the germline ends. This CDR3 spans 15 amino acids. The CDR3 reads CASSYPTRAADTQYF. The CDR3 region has the DNA TGCGCCAGCAGTTATCCGACTAGGGCGGCGGATACGCAGTATTTT.

This clonotype has only a few counts. This chain uses TRBV11-1 with TRBJ2-7, with TRBD2 matching over 12 bases. V was pared by 5 bases and J by 0 bases, with 14 bases of the junction left unmatched. This CDR3 is built from 19 residues. Germline CDR1 is SGHAT and CDR2 is FQDESV (reference sequence). The CDR3 nucleotides read TGTGCCAGCAGCAAGGACGGGACTAGCGGGCCGTCGGGCTCCTACGAGCAGTACTTC. Translating it yields CASSKDGTSGPSGSYEQYF.

This clonotype was counted a few times. The chain carries TRBV14 and TRBJ2-5; 10 positions match TRBD1. Germline-derived CDR1 and CDR2 are SGHDN and FVKESK. The trim removed 6 bases at V and 4 bases at J, leaving 5 bases unmatched. The CDR3 runs to 14 residues. CDR3 sequence (DNA): TGTGCCAGCAGTTGGGACAGGGGCCCAGAGACCCAGTACTTC. Its translation: CASSWDRGPETQYF.

The chain joins TRBV7-2 to TRBJ2-7; unclear D gene. The V and J ends lost 4 bases and 4 bases respectively, with 20 bases between them. The CDR3 spans 16 residues. Germline V CDR1 and CDR2: SGHTA, FQGNSA. CDR3 sequence: CASSSSSGSLGYEQYF. The CDR3 DNA reads as TGTGCCAGCAGCTCAAGCAGTGGTAGTTTGGGGTACGAGCAGTACTTC.

The rearrangement uses TRBV15 and TRBJ2-7; TRBD2 matches 10 bases. This CDR3 is built from 15 residues. The V gene's germline CDR1 is LNHNV and CDR2 YYDKDF (reference sequence). The trim removed 3 bases at V and 4 bases at J, leaving 6 bases unmatched. CDR3 protein: CATSREGLARYEQYF. CDR3 sequence (DNA): TGTGCCACCAGCAGGGAGGGACTAGCGAGATACGAGCAGTACTTC.

This clonotype appeared a single time. J is TRBJ2-7 and V is TRBV7-8, with 9 bases fitting TRBD1. With V trimmed by 5 bases and J by 12 bases, 5 bases remained unmatched. The length of the CDR3 is 11 residues. The germline gives CDR1 SGHVS, CDR2 FQNEAQ. The CDR3 DNA reads as TGTGCCAGCAGCACCGGACAGGGGCCGTACTTC. Translation gives CASSTGQGPYF.

This clonotype showed up just a few times. The J gene is TRBJ1-2, the V gene TRBV5-5; no firm D call. V shed 0 bases and J shed 4 bases, with 7 bases lying between them. This CDR3 has 13 amino acids. The germline V gene encodes CDR1 SGHKS and CDR2 YYEKEE (reference sequence). The CDR3 DNA follows: TGTGCCAGCAGCTTGGGACTAAGCTATGGCTACACCTTC. Translation: CASSLGLSYGYTF.

This clonotype was seen ten or more times. The chain couples TRBV9 to TRBJ2-2; no firm D call. The V end was cut by 0 bases, the J end by 7 bases, with 19 bases between. Per the germline V gene, CDR1 is SGDLS and CDR2 is YYNGEE. This CDR3 region has 17 residues. In DNA form, the CDR3 reads TGTGCCAGCAGCGTAGGTGTGACTCCCGTTAATGGCGGGGAGCTGTTTTTT. It specifies CASSVGVTPVNGGELFF.

The rearrangement links TRBV2 to TRBJ2-5; 14 bases are shared with TRBD2. The CDR3 is 18 residues long. V trimming: 3 bases; J trimming: 2 bases; junction bases outside the gene matches: 8. The germline V gene has CDR1 SNHLY and CDR2 FYNNEI. The CDR3 loop reads CASSDPEGLAGVQETQYF. In DNA, the CDR3 is TGTGCCAGCAGTGACCCGGAGGGACTAGCGGGGGTACAAGAGACCCAGTACTTC.

This clonotype came up a few times. This chain connects TRBV27 to TRBJ2-1, with 8 bases lining up with TRBD1. The CDR3 loop spans 15 amino acids. J lost 0 bases, V lost 5 bases, and 3 bases had no gene match. Per germline, CDR1 MNHEY and CDR2 SMNVEV (reference sequence). The chain's CDR3 is CASSMGTGSYNEQFF. For the CDR3, the DNA is TGTGCCAGCAGTATGGGGACAGGCTCCTACAATGAGCAGTTCTTC.

The rearrangement links TRBV4-1 to TRBJ2-3; D gene unclear. The CDR3 loop spans 16 amino acids. The germline V and J ends were trimmed by 0 bases and 2 bases, with 12 bases remaining between them. Germline assignment: CDR1 MGHRA and CDR2 YSYEKL. The CDR3 DNA reads TGCGCCAGCAGCCAAGACGCACGACACTCCACAGATACGCAGTATTTT. Its protein product is CASSQDARHSTDTQYF.

V and J are TRBV2 and TRBJ2-2, with TRBD1 matching 7 bases. V was clipped by 6 bases and J by 2 bases; unmatched bases: 6. The CDR3 is made up of 15 amino acids. From germline, CDR1 is SNHLY and CDR2 FYNNEI. CDR3 protein: CASRTTGSNTGELFF. The CDR3 DNA sequence: TGTGCCAGCAGGACGACAGGGTCTAACACCGGGGAGCTGTTTTTT.